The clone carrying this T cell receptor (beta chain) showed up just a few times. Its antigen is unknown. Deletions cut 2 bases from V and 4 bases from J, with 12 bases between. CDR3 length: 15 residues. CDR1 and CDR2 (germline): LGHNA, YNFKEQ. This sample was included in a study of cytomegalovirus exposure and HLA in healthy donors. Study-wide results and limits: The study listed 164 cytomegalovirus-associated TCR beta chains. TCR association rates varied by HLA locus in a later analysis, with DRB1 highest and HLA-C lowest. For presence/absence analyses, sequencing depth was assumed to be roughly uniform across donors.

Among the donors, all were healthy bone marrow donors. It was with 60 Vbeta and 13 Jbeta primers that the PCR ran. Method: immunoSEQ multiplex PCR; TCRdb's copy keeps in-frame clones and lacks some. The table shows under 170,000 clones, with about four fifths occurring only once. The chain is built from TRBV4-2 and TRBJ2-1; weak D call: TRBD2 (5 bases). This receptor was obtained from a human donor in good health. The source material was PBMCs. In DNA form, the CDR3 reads TGTGCCAGCAGCCAACTCCGGGGTCTGTACAATGAGCAGTTCTTC. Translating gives CASSQLRGLYNEQFF.